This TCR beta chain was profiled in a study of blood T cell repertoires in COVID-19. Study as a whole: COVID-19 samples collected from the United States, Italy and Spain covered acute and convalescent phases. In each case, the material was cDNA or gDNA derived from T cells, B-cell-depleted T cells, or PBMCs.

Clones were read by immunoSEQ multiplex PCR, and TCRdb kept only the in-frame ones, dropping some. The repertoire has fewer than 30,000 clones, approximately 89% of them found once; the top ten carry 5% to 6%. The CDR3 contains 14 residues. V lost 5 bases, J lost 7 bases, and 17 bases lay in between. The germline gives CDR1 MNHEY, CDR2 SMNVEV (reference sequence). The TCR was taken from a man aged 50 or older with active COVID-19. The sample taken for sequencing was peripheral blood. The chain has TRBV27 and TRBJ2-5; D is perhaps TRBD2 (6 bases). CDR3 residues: CASSPWTASATQYF. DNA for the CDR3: TGTGCCAGCAGTCCCTGGACCGCTAGCGCGACCCAGTACTTC.